Given below is one T cell receptor beta chain in context. The repertoire was sequenced with immunoSEQ multiplex PCR; TCRdb's copy has only in-frame clones and lacks some. This sample has around 70,000 clones, with approximately 90% found just once. The entry originates in a study of T cell changes during pregnancy in multiple sclerosis. Material: peripheral blood, obtained in the third trimester of pregnancy. This TCR came from a female donor with multiple sclerosis, enrolled in a pregnancy study.

This CDR3 reads CASSEGAGLTF. The CDR3 DNA sequence: TGTGCCAGCAGTGAAGGGGCCGGCCTGACTTTC. The V gene is TRBV2, the J gene TRBJ2-6; D gene uncertain. V was trimmed by 1 base and J by 15 bases, leaving 7 bases between them. The CDR3 totals 11 residues. Germline assignment: CDR1 SNHLY and CDR2 FYNNEI.